Below, 10 T cell receptor beta chains from the same sample are listed, as sequenced in a study of blood T cell repertoires in COVID-19. Method: immunoSEQ multiplex PCR; TCRdb's copy keeps in-frame clones and lacks some. The profile shows 350,000 to 500,000 clones, more than 70% of them singletons. The specimen was PBMCs or T cells enriched from blood (not recorded which). Receptor source: a woman aged 18-35 years who had been exposed to COVID-19.

The chain recombines TRBV27 with TRBJ2-3, with 11 bases lining up with TRBD2. CDR1 MNHEY and CDR2 SMNVEV come from the germline V gene (reference sequence). The ends lost 4 bases at V and 3 bases at J; junction bases unmatched: 6. CDR3 length: 16 residues. The CDR3 region has the DNA TGTGCCAGCAGTTCCAGACTAGCGGGACGTACAGATACGCAGTATTTT. Translation gives CASSSRLAGRTDTQYF.

Concerning this clone itself: A read error may account for a junction end that differs from germline. The chain couples TRBV28 to TRBJ1-4, with a weak D call TRBD1 (5 bases). This CDR3 comprises 14 residues. Germline V gene sequence: CDR1 MDHEN, CDR2 SYDVKM. This chain's CDR3 is CVSSAPGTDEKLFF. As DNA, the CDR3 is TGTGTCAGCAGTGCCCCCGGGACTGATGAAAAACTGTTTTTT.

This clone was detected only once. This rearrangement joins TRBV4-1 to TRBJ1-5; D unresolved. The germline CDR1 and CDR2 sequences are MGHRA and YSYEKL. V lost 0 bases to trimming and J lost 5 bases, with 8 bases between them. This CDR3 has 14 amino acids. CDR3 coding DNA: TGCGCCAGCAGCCAAGAGCCAGAATATCAGCCCCAGCATTTT. Its protein is CASSQEPEYQPQHF.

This clone was seen only once. V is TRBV27 and J is TRBJ2-1; no clear D. V shed 6 bases and J shed 5 bases, with 17 bases lying between them. This CDR3 comprises 15 residues. CDR1 MNHEY and CDR2 SMNVEV come from the germline V gene (reference sequence). The CDR3, as DNA: TGTGCCAGCAGCTCCCGACTCAAGTCCCACAATGAGCAGTTCTTC. Amino acids: CASSSRLKSHNEQFF.

The J gene is TRBJ2-7, the V gene TRBV4-3; D may be TRBD1 (5 bases). The CDR3 has 16 amino acids. The germline V and J ends were trimmed by 0 bases and 0 bases, with 12 bases remaining between them. The germline V gene encodes CDR1 LGHNA and CDR2 YSLEER. CDR3 in DNA: TGCGCCAGCAGCCAAGATCGGAGACAGACCTCCTACGAGCAGTACTTC. Amino acids: CASSQDRRQTSYEQYF.

With regard to this clone: The sample carries other DNA sequences with the same CDR3. The rearrangement links TRBV14 to TRBJ2-7, with 12 bases that match TRBD2. The J segment lost 3 bases and the V segment lost 6 bases, leaving 0 bases of the junction unmatched. The length of the CDR3 is 13 residues. Per germline, CDR1 SGHDN and CDR2 FVKESK. CDR3 nucleotides: TGTGCCAGCAGGACTAGCGGGAGCTACGAGCAGTACTTC. It specifies CASRTSGSYEQYF. Supplemented by reference TRBV14 and TRBJ2-7, the full variable domain reads EAGVTQFPSHSVIEKGQTVTLRCDPISGHDNLYWYRRVMGKEIKFLLHFVKESKQDESGMPNNRFLAERTGGTYSTLKVQPAELEDSGVYFCASRTSGSYEQYFGPGTRLTVT.

This clone was seen just once. This chain joins TRBV2 and TRBJ2-4; TRBD1 matches at 10 bases. The CDR3 has 20 amino acids. CDR1 and CDR2 from the germline V gene are SNHLY and FYNNEI. V dropped 5 bases and J dropped 0; count of bases not matched to a gene: 16. In DNA form, the CDR3 reads TGTGCCAGCAGTCTATCCCGGACAGGGGGACCGTCGGTAGCCAAAAACATTCAGTACTTC. Translation gives CASSLSRTGGPSVAKNIQYF.

The V and J genes are TRBV7-2 and TRBJ2-4; D may be TRBD2 (6 bases). Germline CDR1 is SGHTA and CDR2 is FQGNSA. V was shortened by 5 bases and J by 4 bases, with 15 bases between the two germline ends. This CDR3 has 15 amino acids. The CDR3 DNA sequence: TGTGCCAGCAGCCTCAGACTAGACGTTAAAAACATTCAGTACTTC. Its protein product is CASSLRLDVKNIQYF.

CDR3 nucleotide sequence: TGTGCCAGCAGGGGGAGGGAGGGTGAAAAACTGTTTTTT. Translating gives CASRGREGEKLFF. This chain joins TRBV6-5 and TRBJ1-4, with D uncertain. CDR1 and CDR2 from the germline V gene are MNHEY and SVGAGI. Trimming left V 6 bases short and J 7 bases short, with 12 bases between. The CDR3 is made up of 13 amino acids.

The chain employs TRBV15 and TRBJ2-5, with TRBD1 matching over 8 bases. Losses at the gene ends were 0 bases for V and 1 base for J; bases not matched to a gene: 4. The CDR3 extends over 16 amino acids. CDR1 is LNHNV and CDR2 is YYDKDF in the germline V gene (reference sequence). CDR3 DNA: TGTGCCACCAGCAGAGATGGCAGGGGGCCCCAAGAGACCCAGTACTTC. It is translated as CATSRDGRGPQETQYF.